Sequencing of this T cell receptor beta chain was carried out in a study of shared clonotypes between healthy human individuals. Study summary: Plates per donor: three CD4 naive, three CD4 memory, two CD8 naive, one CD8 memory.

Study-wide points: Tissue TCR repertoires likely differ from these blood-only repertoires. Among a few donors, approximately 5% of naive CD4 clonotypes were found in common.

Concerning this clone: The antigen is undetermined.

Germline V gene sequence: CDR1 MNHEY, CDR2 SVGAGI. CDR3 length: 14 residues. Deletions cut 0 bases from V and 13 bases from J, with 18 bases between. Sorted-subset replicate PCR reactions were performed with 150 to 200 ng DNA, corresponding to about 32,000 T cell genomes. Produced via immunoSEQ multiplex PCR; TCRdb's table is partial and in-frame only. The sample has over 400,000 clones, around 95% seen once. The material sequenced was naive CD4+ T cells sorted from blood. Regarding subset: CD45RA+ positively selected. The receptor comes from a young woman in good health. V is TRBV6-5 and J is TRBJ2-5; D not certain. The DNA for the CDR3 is TGTGCCAGCAGTTACTCGTTCGGCGGTACCAAATGGTACTTC. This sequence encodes CASSYSFGGTKWYF.